One sample yielded the 31 T cell receptor beta chains listed below, sequenced in a study of post-analysis software for immune sequencing data. The study's findings and limits: With TRBV5-6, TRBV5-1 and TRBV20-1 included, about 5 TRBV segments were more frequent in patients than in controls.

Each TCR beta cDNA library carried unique molecular identifiers. TCRdb reprocessed the PCR reads via MiXCR and lists one record per CDR3 protein. The sample lists some 800,000 distinct CDR3 sequences; around 42% were seen once. Antigens of these TCRs are unknown. Sequencing used blood. The origin of the receptors is a girl between 10 and 17 years old with multiple sclerosis.

The chain carries TRBV12-3 or TRBV12-4 and TRBJ2-1; 9 bases align to TRBD2. CDR3 length equals 14 residues. The J segment lost 11 bases and the V segment lost 8 bases, leaving 13 bases of the junction unmatched. In DNA form, the CDR3 reads TGTGCCAGCCGCTGGTCTAGCGGGACCCATAAGCAGTTCTTC. This translates into CASRWSSGTHKQFF.

CDR3 nucleotide sequence: TGCAGTGCTGGAGGGACAGAGCCTTCCTACGAGCAGTACTTC. Translating gives CSAGGTEPSYEQYF. The chain links TRBV20-1 to TRBJ2-7; D is perhaps TRBD1 (7 bases). The CDR3 has 14 residues. The V end lost 5 bases, the J end lost 1 base, and 15 bases lay between the germline ends. Per germline, CDR1 DFQATT and CDR2 SNEGSKA (reference sequence).

Turning to this clonotype: Mismatch with germline at one junction end may stem from a read error. The chain combines TRBV4-3 with TRBJ2-3; TRBD1 or TRBD2 may be the D gene (5 bases each). The CDR3 covers 15 residues. The germline gives CDR1 LGHNA, CDR2 YSLEER. The CDR3, as DNA: TGCGCCAGCAACCAAGGGACCCCAGCACGAGATACGCAGTATTTT. It is translated as CASNQGTPARDTQYF.

This clonotype was seen just once. The chain has TRBV4-3 and TRBJ2-1; weak D call: TRBD2 (5 bases). The V gene's germline CDR1 is LGHNA and CDR2 YSLEER. The V end lost 1 base, the J end lost 8 bases, and 21 bases lay between the germline ends. This CDR3 spans 17 amino acids. CDR3 loop: CASSQGPGWESSDEQFF. For the CDR3, the DNA is TGCGCCAGCAGCCAAGGGCCCGGCTGGGAGTCGTCCGATGAGCAGTTCTTC.

This clonotype was found a few times. This chain connects TRBV7-2 to TRBJ2-4; D remains unclear. The V end was cut by 2 bases, the J end by 0 bases, with 17 bases between. Germline V CDR1 and CDR2: SGHTA, FQGNSA. The CDR3 loop spans 18 amino acids. The CDR3: CASSLRNSQSLAKNIQYF. Written as DNA, the CDR3 is TGTGCCAGCAGCTTAAGAAACTCCCAGTCTCTAGCCAAAAACATTCAGTACTTC.

The chain carries TRBV20-1 and TRBJ2-1; tentatively, D is TRBD2 (5 bases). Germline CDR1 and CDR2: DFQATT and SNEGSKA (reference sequence). This CDR3 is built from 13 residues. V lost 5 bases and J lost 9, with 17 bases in between. The DNA of the CDR3 is TGCAGTGCTGATCGGACTGGTCGGGGTGAGCAGTTCTTC. It is translated as CSADRTGRGEQFF.

The table lists this clonotype with a few counts. The chain recombines TRBV24-1 with TRBJ1-2; D gene unclear. Germline CDR1 KGHDR, CDR2 SFDVKD. The germline V and J ends were trimmed by 5 bases and 7 bases, with 13 bases remaining between them. CDR3 length equals 13 residues. The CDR3 sequence is CATSVPGRGGYTF. The CDR3 nucleotides read TGTGCCACCAGTGTTCCGGGGAGAGGTGGCTACACCTTC.

The V and J genes are TRBV5-4 and TRBJ1-2; D unclear. Germline V gene lookup returns CDR1 SGHNT and CDR2 YYREEE (reference sequence). V was clipped by 0 bases and J by 2 bases, with 11 bases between them. The CDR3 is made up of 15 amino acids. The CDR3 loop is CASSLESGGNYGYTF. As DNA, the CDR3 is TGTGCCAGCAGCTTGGAGTCGGGAGGAAACTATGGCTACACCTTC.

V is TRBV20-1 and J is TRBJ2-1; a weak D match, TRBD2 (7 bases). Trimming took 2 bases from V and 14 from J, leaving 16 bases between them. Germline V CDR1 and CDR2: DFQATT, SNEGSKA (reference sequence). There are 12 residues in the CDR3. CDR3 sequence: CSARSGGYREFF. The CDR3 nucleotides are TGCAGTGCTAGATCGGGGGGCTATCGGGAGTTCTTC.

V gene TRBV29-1 combines with J gene TRBJ2-1; 10 bases match TRBD1. J was trimmed by 4 bases and V by 5 bases; bases with no gene match: 17. Germline CDR1 and CDR2: SQVTM and ANQGSEA. This CDR3 has 18 amino acids. In DNA form, the CDR3 reads TGCAGCGTTACGGACAGGGGGTGGCGGGAGCGCGTGTACAATGAGCAGTTCTTC. Residues: CSVTDRGWRERVYNEQFF.

This sequence joins TRBV10-3 and TRBJ1-2, with TRBD1 as a possible D gene (5 bases). V dropped 8 bases and J dropped 8 bases, with 12 bases sitting between them. The V gene's germline CDR1 is ENHRY and CDR2 SYGVKD. This CDR3 is built from 11 residues. In DNA form, the CDR3 reads TGTGCCATCGGGGGACCGGGCGGCTACACCTTC. Its translation: CAIGGPGGYTF.

This clonotype has a handful of counts. The rearrangement links TRBV29-1 to TRBJ2-3; D is ambiguous. CDR3 length: 14 residues. Looked up from germline, CDR1 is SQVTM and CDR2 is ANQGSEA. Trimming took 7 bases from V and 2 from J, leaving 16 bases between them. CDR3 bases: TGCAGCGCCCGCTTCCCAGGAGCCACAGATACGCAGTATTTT. It encodes CSARFPGATDTQYF.

About this clonotype itself: Germline is not matched at one junction end, which may reflect a read error. The rearrangement links TRBV7-7 to TRBJ2-3, with D possibly matching TRBD2 (6 bases). The CDR3 is 15 residues long. Germline CDR1 SSHAT, CDR2 FNYEAQ (reference sequence). DNA for the CDR3: TGTGCTAGCAGCTTAATGGGACGGGAGTCAGATACGCAGTATTTT. Translating it yields CASSLMGRESDTQYF.

V gene TRBV7-9 combines with J gene TRBJ2-4, with 8 positions matching TRBD2. TRBJ2-7 explains the end of the DNA better; the J call may be wrong. Germline CDR1 is SEHNR and CDR2 is FQNEAQ (reference sequence). This CDR3 comprises 20 residues. The CDR3 sequence is CASSLASEDPSAGGHYEQYF. CDR3 nucleotides: TGTGCCAGCAGCTTAGCGTCGGAAGACCCATCGGCGGGAGGCCACTACGAGCAGTACTTC.

The V and J genes are TRBV12-3 or TRBV12-4 and TRBJ2-5; perhaps D is TRBD1 or TRBD2 (6 bases each). With 7 bases removed from V and 0 bases from J, the gap between germline ends came to 24 bases. The CDR3 spans 18 residues. In DNA, the CDR3 is TGTGCCAGCACCCTGGGGGCTAACGGGAGCCTTGACCAAGAGACCCAGTACTTC. Its translation is CASTLGANGSLDQETQYF.

The V and J genes are TRBV20-1 and TRBJ2-1; TRBD2 aligns across 8 bases. The CDR3 spans 16 residues. Trimming cost V 1 base and J 3 bases; bases outside gene matches: 8. CDR1 and CDR2 (germline): DFQATT, SNEGSKA (reference sequence). The chain's CDR3 is CSARGLGGRFYNEQFF. In DNA form, the CDR3 reads TGCAGTGCTAGAGGGCTGGGCGGGAGGTTCTACAATGAGCAGTTCTTC.

This rearrangement joins TRBV21-1 to TRBJ2-5; the listed D gene, TRBD1, was not tested against the DNA. TRBV21-1 is a pseudogene segment. This CDR3 has 14 amino acids. The DNA for the CDR3 is TGTGCCAGCAGCAAGTTCCCCCGGGGGAAGACCCAGTACTTC. Protein: CASSKFPRGKTQYF.

This clonotype turned up a few times. The gene calls are TRBV7-2 and TRBJ2-5, with 12 bases aligning to TRBD2. Germline CDR1 SGHTA, CDR2 FQGNSA. Trimming took 0 bases from V and 2 from J; bases not matched to a gene: 13. The CDR3 is 20 amino acids. This chain's CDR3 is CASSLAPWASGRGIQETQYF. The CDR3 bases are TGTGCCAGCAGCTTAGCGCCGTGGGCTAGCGGGAGGGGCATACAAGAGACCCAGTACTTC.

The V and J genes are TRBV29-1 and TRBJ2-5, with D possibly matching TRBD1 (6 bases). This CDR3 region has 13 residues. Germline loops: CDR1 SQVTM, CDR2 ANQGSEA. V was shortened by 4 bases and J by 4 bases, with 13 bases between the two germline ends. CDR3 residues: CSVGAGVAETQYF. CDR3 DNA sequence: TGCAGCGTTGGAGCAGGGGTGGCAGAGACCCAGTACTTC.

This clonotype has just a few counts. This chain connects TRBV29-1 to TRBJ2-4; D may match TRBD1 or TRBD2 (5 bases each). Germline V gives CDR1 SQVTM, CDR2 ANQGSEA. V was trimmed by 4 bases and J by 8 bases, leaving 12 bases between them. The CDR3 has 12 residues. The CDR3 DNA is TGCAGCGTTGGAGGGGAAGCTGACATTCAGTACTTC. It encodes CSVGGEADIQYF.

V usage is TRBV3-1 and J usage is TRBJ2-1; TRBD1 matches at 8 bases. Germline-derived CDR1 and CDR2 are LGHDT and YNNKEL (reference sequence). V was clipped by 4 bases and J by 9 bases; unmatched bases: 5. The CDR3 consists of 13 residues. The CDR3 DNA follows: TGTGCCAGCAGCCCCACGACAGGGGCTGAGCAGTTCTTC. It is translated as CASSPTTGAEQFF.

Regarding this clonotype: At one end, the junction sequence differs from germline, possibly due to a read error. The gene calls are TRBV7-9 and TRBJ2-7; perhaps TRBD1 as D (6 bases). The CDR3 has 13 residues. Germline loops: CDR1 SEHNR, CDR2 FQNEAQ (reference sequence). DNA for the CDR3: TGTGCCAGCGGCTTAATACAGGGCTACGAGCAGTACTTC. This codes for CASGLIQGYEQYF.

This clonotype was observed a few times. The CDR3: CAWSPRTSGFSYEQYF. Written as DNA, the CDR3 is TGTGCCTGGAGTCCCCGGACTAGCGGGTTCTCCTACGAGCAGTACTTC. The chain carries TRBV30 and TRBJ2-7; 11 nucleotides align to TRBD2. CDR3 length equals 16 residues. The germline V gene has CDR1 GTSNPN and CDR2 SVGIG (reference sequence). V shed 2 bases, J shed 0 bases, and the junction held 6 bases outside the gene matches.

This clonotype has more than one count but fewer than ten. This chain links TRBV9 with TRBJ2-3; possible D gene TRBD2, 6 bases. With 0 bases removed from V and 1 base from J, the gap between germline ends came to 9 bases. The CDR3 contains 15 residues. The germline gives CDR1 SGDLS, CDR2 YYNGEE. CDR3 in amino acids: CASSVEGGGTDTQYF. In nucleotides, the CDR3 is TGTGCCAGCAGCGTAGAAGGAGGGGGCACAGATACGCAGTATTTT.

The J gene is TRBJ2-5, the V gene TRBV18; D tentatively reads TRBD1 or TRBD2 (6 bases each). The CDR3 loop spans 14 amino acids. Trimming shortened V by 0 bases and J by 5 bases, and 10 bases separated the two germline ends. Germline CDR1 is KGHSH and CDR2 is LQKENI. CDR3 loop: CASSPPGGAETQYF. The CDR3 DNA reads as TGTGCCAGCTCACCACCGGGGGGCGCGGAGACCCAGTACTTC.

This clonotype was seen a handful of times. This chain uses TRBV12-3 or TRBV12-4 with TRBJ1-5; no clear D gene. V lost 6 bases and J lost 2, with 5 bases in between. CDR3 length: 12 amino acids. The CDR3 DNA follows: TGTGCCAGCAGACTCGGCAATCAGCCCCAGCATTTT. Translation: CASRLGNQPQHF.

This clonotype came up a few times. The V and J genes are TRBV12-3 or TRBV12-4 and TRBJ2-3; D gene uncertain. V dropped 5 bases and J dropped 3 bases, with 6 bases sitting between them. The CDR3 consists of 12 residues. In DNA form, the CDR3 reads TGTGCCAGCAGTCGTCCTACAGATACGCAGTATTTT. It encodes CASSRPTDTQYF.

V is TRBV12-5 and J is TRBJ2-7; D is perhaps TRBD1 or TRBD2 (6 bases each). CDR3 length: 13 residues. V was trimmed by 6 bases and J by 5 bases, leaving 14 bases between them. Germline V gene data show CDR1 as LGHNT and CDR2 as FRNRAP. Here the CDR3 DNA reads TGTGCTAGTGGCAGAGGGGGGCTTGACGAGCAGTACTTC. It yields the protein CASGRGGLDEQYF.

CDR3 nucleotide sequence: TGTGCCAGCAGTGCCCGGGGGAGTAGCACAGATACGCAGTATTTT. Translating gives CASSARGSSTDTQYF. The chain joins TRBV6-1 to TRBJ2-3; tentatively, D is TRBD2 (6 bases). V lost 4 bases to trimming and J lost 0 bases, with 11 bases between them. CDR3 size: 15 residues. Germline V gene sequence: CDR1 MNHNS, CDR2 SASEGT.

This clonotype was picked up a small number of times. This chain joins TRBV12-3 or TRBV12-4 and TRBJ2-5, with D tentatively TRBD2 (5 bases). The CDR3 length is 14 residues. With 8 bases removed from V and 5 bases from J, the gap between germline ends came to 18 bases. The CDR3 nucleotides are TGTGCCAGCGGATCCAGGAGCTCGGGGGAGACCCAGTACTTC. This translates into CASGSRSSGETQYF.

Only a few counts were recorded for this clonotype. This chain joins TRBV5-1 and TRBJ2-3; 7 bases map to TRBD2. The CDR3 sequence is 15 residues long. CDR1 is SGHRS, CDR2 YFSETQ, per germline. The V gene end was trimmed by 0 bases and the J gene end by 4 bases; junction bases not matched to a gene: 5. CDR3 DNA: TGCGCCAGCAGCTTGGTCCGACTAGCCTCAGATACGCAGTATTTT. Protein product: CASSLVRLASDTQYF.